Each of the 20 T cell receptor beta chains below was sequenced from the same sample in a study of T cells in Graves' hyperthyroidism and ophthalmopathy. Amplified regions were TCR beta CDR3 sequences from RNA transcripts. The study used the HTBI primer set for a first-round RT-PCR of the TCR CDR3. TCRdb independently ran MiXCR on the multiplex PCR reads; one entry per CDR3 protein. The sample holds nearly 600,000 distinct CDR3 sequences, over 12% seen once. Material for sequencing was blood. The receptor set was obtained from a woman aged 18 to 35 with Graves' ophthalmopathy.

The genes are TRBV19 and TRBJ2-1; a possible D gene is TRBD2 (6 bases). The CDR3 is 14 residues long. Germline loops: CDR1 LNHDA, CDR2 SQIVND (reference sequence). V was cut by 8 bases and J by 12 bases, with 23 bases left in between. The CDR3 sequence: CASEGGLGPDVQFF. The CDR3 DNA sequence: TGTGCCAGTGAGGGAGGTCTGGGGCCAGACGTGCAGTTCTTC.

This clonotype was counted at least ten times. This sequence joins TRBV10-3 and TRBJ2-2; the D is unclear. The CDR3 is 12 amino acids. V dropped 5 bases and J dropped 6 bases, with 7 bases sitting between them. The germline V gene encodes CDR1 ENHRY and CDR2 SYGVKD. CDR3 DNA sequence: TGTGCCATCAGTTATAAACCCGGGGAGCTGTTTTTT. Amino acids: CAISYKPGELFF.

V usage is TRBV7-9 and J usage is TRBJ2-6; D ambiguous. The CDR3 extends over 18 amino acids. The germline V and J ends were trimmed by 8 bases and 0 bases, with 20 bases remaining between them. Germline lookup yields CDR1 SEHNR and CDR2 FQNEAQ (reference sequence). Here the CDR3 DNA reads TGTGCCAGCTACAAGCTGTTGGGGATTTTCTCTGGGGCCAACGTCCTGACTTTC. Translated, it gives CASYKLLGIFSGANVLTF.

The V call is TRBV5-4, the J call TRBJ2-7; possible D gene TRBD2, 6 bases. The CDR3 has 14 amino acids. The germline CDR1 and CDR2 sequences are SGHNT and YYREEE (reference sequence). Between the trimmed V and J ends, which lost 4 bases and 5 bases, there was a span of 16 bases. The CDR3 DNA sequence: TGTGCCAGCAGCCAGGGACTCTTGTGGGACGAGCAGTACTTC. It yields the protein CASSQGLLWDEQYF.

This clonotype was seen repeatedly, ten times or more. This chain uses TRBV6-5 with TRBJ1-5; D is undetermined. V lost 2 bases and J lost 6, with 8 bases in between. The CDR3 spans 13 residues. Per germline, CDR1 MNHEY and CDR2 SVGAGI. CDR3 bases: TGTGCCAGCAGTTACGGAGGAGGTCAGCCCCAGCATTTT. This sequence encodes CASSYGGGQPQHF.

This clonotype was picked up many times. The chain recombines TRBV7-3 with TRBJ2-1, with D possibly TRBD1 on 6 matching bases. Germline assignment: CDR1 SGHTA and CDR2 FQGTGA. The V gene lost 4 bases and the J gene lost 9 bases, with 16 bases spanning the gap. The CDR3 runs 14 residues. The CDR3 DNA follows: TGTGCCAGCAGCTCCACGGGGCGAGGGGGTGAGCAGTTCTTC. Its protein is CASSSTGRGGEQFF. Full variable domain (remainder filled in from reference TRBV7-3 and TRBJ2-1): GAGVSQTPSNKVTEKGKYVELRCDPISGHTALYWYRQSLGQGPEFLIYFQGTGAADDSGLPNDRFFAVRPEGSVSTLKIQRTERGDSAVYLCASSSTGRGGEQFFGPGTRLTVL.

This clonotype was counted at least ten times. The chain has TRBV9 and TRBJ2-1, with D hard to call. Trimming pared 1 base from V and 0 bases from J, leaving 8 bases between. The CDR3 has 15 residues. Germline V CDR1 and CDR2: SGDLS, YYNGEE. CDR3 amino acids: CASSVSGDSYNEQFF. CDR3 bases: TGTGCCAGCAGCGTATCTGGCGACTCCTACAATGAGCAGTTCTTC.

V is TRBV6-7 and J is TRBJ2-5; 8 bases line up with TRBD1. TRBV6-7 is marked as an open reading frame, function uncertain. The junction had 10 bases not matched to a gene; V was cut back by 6 bases and J by 4 bases. This CDR3 comprises 15 residues. The CDR3 loop reads CASSRRTGNGETQYF. DNA of the CDR3: TGTGCCAGCAGCCGGAGGACAGGGAACGGAGAGACCCAGTACTTC.

This chain joins TRBV4-1 and TRBJ2-5; 7 nucleotides agree with TRBD2. The J segment lost 1 base and the V segment lost 3 bases, leaving 8 bases of the junction unmatched. The CDR3 is made up of 16 amino acids. Germline V gene lookup returns CDR1 MGHRA and CDR2 YSYEKL. The CDR3 protein is CASSHLWRESQETQYF. Here the CDR3 DNA reads TGCGCCAGCAGCCACCTCTGGCGGGAGAGCCAAGAGACCCAGTACTTC.

This clonotype was observed at least ten times. The chain employs TRBV7-3 and TRBJ1-1; 9 nucleotides align to TRBD1. Looked up from germline, CDR1 is SGHTA and CDR2 is FQGTGA. J was trimmed by 6 bases and V by 0 bases; bases with no gene match: 8. This CDR3 spans 16 amino acids. As DNA, the CDR3 is TGTGCCAGCAGCTTAACTGGGGACAGGGATGCGTCTGAAGCTTTCTTT. Protein sequence: CASSLTGDRDASEAFF.

This chain links TRBV29-1 with TRBJ2-1, with 11 nucleotides matching TRBD2. Germline V CDR1 and CDR2: SQVTM, ANQGSEA. V shed 2 bases, J shed 7 bases, and the junction held 7 bases outside the gene matches. This CDR3 is 15 amino acids long. The CDR3 DNA is TGCAGCGTTGAAATCCAACTAGCGGGAGTGAATGAGCAGTTCTTC. Translation: CSVEIQLAGVNEQFF.

There are a few counts of this clonotype. The V call is TRBV30, the J call TRBJ1-3; the match to TRBD1 covers 10 bases. With 5 bases clipped from V and 3 bases from J, the junction kept 16 bases outside the gene matches. Germline V gives CDR1 GTSNPN, CDR2 SVGIG (reference sequence). CDR3 length equals 18 residues. Here the CDR3 reads CAWDIPSGQGPIGNTIYF. In nucleotides, the CDR3 is TGTGCCTGGGACATCCCTTCGGGACAGGGGCCGATTGGAAACACCATATATTTT. Full variable domain (rest looked up from reference TRBV30 and TRBJ1-3): SQTIHQWPATLVQPVGSPLSLECTVEGTSNPNLYWYRQAAGRGLQLLFYSVGIGQISSEVPQNLSASRPQDRQFILSSKKLLLSDSGFYLCAWDIPSGQGPIGNTIYFGEGSWLTVV.

At least ten counts were recorded for this clonotype. The chain carries TRBV6-2 or TRBV6-3 and TRBJ1-1, with D uncertain. From germline, CDR1 is MNHEY and CDR2 SVGEGT. The V gene lost 6 bases and the J gene lost 5 bases, with 16 bases spanning the gap. The CDR3 consists of 14 residues. CDR3 in DNA: TGTGCCAGCAGACTCGGACCTTGGGGTACTGAAGCTTTCTTT. Its translation is CASRLGPWGTEAFF.

This clonotype was counted between two and nine times. The chain employs TRBV20-1 and TRBJ2-7; D may be TRBD2 (6 bases). The V gene's germline CDR1 is DFQATT and CDR2 SNEGSKA (reference sequence). The germline V and J ends were trimmed by 2 bases and 0 bases, with 11 bases remaining between them. This CDR3 is built from 14 residues. The DNA for the CDR3 is TGCAGTGCTAGACGAGCGGGCAGCTCCTACGAGCAGTACTTC. It codes for CSARRAGSSYEQYF.

In its sample, this clonotype was seen many times. The CDR3 loop is CASSFGTGNTEAFF. The CDR3 DNA reads TGTGCCAGCAGCTTCGGGACAGGGAACACTGAAGCTTTCTTT. This chain joins TRBV7-2 and TRBJ1-1; 8 bases line up with TRBD1. This CDR3 spans 14 amino acids. CDR1 is SGHTA and CDR2 is FQGNSA in the germline V gene. V lost 3 bases, J lost 1 base, and 1 base stayed unmatched. The complete variable domain, with remaining parts taken from reference TRBV7-2 and TRBJ1-1, reads GAGVSQSPSNKVTEKGKDVELRCDPISGHTALYWYRQSLGQGLEFLIYFQGNSAPDKSGLPSDRFSAERTGGSVSTLTIQRTQQEDSAVYLCASSFGTGNTEAFFGQGTRLTVV.

A word on this clonotype: A clone one base away is much larger, so this may be a read error. This rearrangement joins TRBV15 to TRBJ1-1; D remains unclear. There are 15 residues in the CDR3. V was clipped by 0 bases and J by 1 base, with 9 bases between them. The germline V gene has CDR1 LNHNV and CDR2 YYDKDF (reference sequence). The CDR3 region is CATSREGSTNTEAFF. For the CDR3, the DNA is TGTGCCACCAGCAGAGAGGGATCCACGAACACTGAAGCTTTCTTT.

This clonotype has a count of ten or more. CDR3 sequence (DNA): TGTGCCAGCAGTTACTCGAGTCTAGCGGGAGAAAAGCAGTACTTC. Amino acid sequence: CASSYSSLAGEKQYF. The chain has TRBV6-2 or TRBV6-3 and TRBJ2-7; TRBD2 aligns across 10 bases. This CDR3 has 15 amino acids. Germline V gives CDR1 MNHEY, CDR2 SVGEGT. Trimming cost V 0 bases and J 8 bases; bases outside gene matches: 7.

This clonotype was recorded a few times. This chain links TRBV12-3 or TRBV12-4 with TRBJ1-5; D gene ambiguous. The CDR3 extends over 15 amino acids. V was clipped by 2 bases and J by 0 bases, with 8 bases between them. Written as DNA, the CDR3 is TGTGCCAGCAGTTTAAGGAGGAATAGCAATCAGCCCCAGCATTTT. Protein sequence: CASSLRRNSNQPQHF.

The chain recombines TRBV6-2 or TRBV6-3 with TRBJ1-6; the D gene is possibly TRBD1 (6 bases). CDR1 and CDR2 (germline): MNHEY, SVGEGT. The CDR3 covers 17 residues. V lost 6 bases, J lost 8 bases, and 23 bases lay in between. CDR3 region: CASRPPARGTSYSPLHF. The CDR3, as DNA: TGTGCCAGCAGACCCCCGGCACGTGGGACATCATATTCACCCCTCCACTTT.

The rearrangement joins TRBV9 to TRBJ2-3; 9 bases are a match to TRBD2. V trimming: 3 bases; J trimming: 2 bases; junction bases outside the gene matches: 10. The CDR3 has 17 amino acids. Germline loops: CDR1 SGDLS, CDR2 YYNGEE. The CDR3 loop is CASSAMLGLASTDTQYF. CDR3 coding DNA: TGTGCCAGCAGCGCCATGTTGGGACTAGCATCCACAGATACGCAGTATTTT.